The text below deals with one TCR beta chain. Its target is unknown. TCRalpha and TCRbeta libraries used 5'RACE with constant-segment primers and UMIs. TCRdb called the 5' RACE reads again in MiXCR, with one record for every CDR3 protein. The repertoire consists of roughly 450,000 distinct CDR3 sequences, with about a sixth occurring once and the leading ten covering 20% to 25%. These data are taken from a study of T-cell memory formation after mild COVID-19. Study-wide results and caveats: Clones that contracted clustered mainly in CM and EM if CD4+ and in EMRA if CD8+. Clonal second-wave expansions that peaked on day 37 had unconfirmed SARS-CoV-2 specificity. Cross-reactive memory appears to have joined, as suggested by some responding clones showing up in pre-infection memory.

Trimming took off 3 bases at V and 0 bases at J, with 9 bases between the two ends. The CDR3 covers 13 residues. Per the germline V gene, CDR1 is SQVTM and CDR2 is ANQGSEA. Sequencing used PBMCs or a T cell subset sorted from them (not recorded which). The chain has TRBV29-1 and TRBJ2-7; perhaps TRBD1 as D (5 bases). The sequence came from a man aged 18 to 29 who had mild COVID-19 (a few samples of this study predate the infection). Cell type and time point are not known. The CDR3 nucleotides read TGCAGCGTTGAGCTGACAGCCTCCTACGAGCAGTACTTC. Its protein is CSVELTASYEQYF.